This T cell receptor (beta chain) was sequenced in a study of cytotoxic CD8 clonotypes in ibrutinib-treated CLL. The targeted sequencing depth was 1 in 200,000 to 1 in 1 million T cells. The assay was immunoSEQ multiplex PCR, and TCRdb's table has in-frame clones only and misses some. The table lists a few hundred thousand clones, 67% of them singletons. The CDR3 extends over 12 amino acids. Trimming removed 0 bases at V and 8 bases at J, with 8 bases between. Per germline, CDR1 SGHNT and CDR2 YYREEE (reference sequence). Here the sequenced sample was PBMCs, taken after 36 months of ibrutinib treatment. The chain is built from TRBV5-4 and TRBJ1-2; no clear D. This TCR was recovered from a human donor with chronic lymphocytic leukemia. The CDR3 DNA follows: TGTGCCAGCAGCTTGGGTGGCGCGGGCTACACCTTC. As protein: CASSLGGAGYTF.